This TCR beta chain was observed in a study of blood T cells in healthy people across ages. Study background: When template switching was applied, about one barcoded beta molecule was captured per two T cells.

The use of a sample-barcoded 5' primer and a J-beta primer mix characterized a second PCR of about 6 to 12 cycles. TCRdb re-called the 5' RACE reads with MiXCR, one entry per CDR3 protein. The table shows 750,000 to 950,000 distinct CDR3 sequences, with approximately 55% occurring only once. General study results and limits: The study found TCR beta diversity correlated strongly with naive T cell percentage. Greater diversity and more naive CD4+ cells were seen in long-lived donors than in aged donors.

No fewer than 6 million PBMCs went into each sample. This clonotype was picked up a small number of times. Its antigen is still unknown. The specimen sequenced was blood. The sequence was obtained from a man older than 75 in good health.

The chain's CDR3 is CASSLPIGHRYAYF. CDR3 in DNA: TGTGCCAGCAGTTTACCCATAGGGCACAGATACGCGTATTTT. J is TRBJ2-3 and V is TRBV12-3 or TRBV12-4; D ambiguous. Trimming took off 2 bases at V and 14 bases at J, with 20 bases between the two ends. The CDR3 contains 14 residues.